This T cell receptor beta chain was sequenced during a study of CD8+ T cells in alopecia areata. Reverse transcription of extracted RNA yielded cDNA, which provided the sequencing template. TCRdb's table, derived via immunoSEQ multiplex PCR, lists solely in-frame clones and lacks some. Among about 270,000 clones listed, about 60% were seen once. Germline-derived CDR1 and CDR2 are SQVTM and ANQGSEA. The junction had 4 bases not matched to a gene; V was cut back by 6 bases and J by 0 bases. The CDR3 contains 13 residues. Of note for this clone: As yet, its antigen is unknown.

Indicated treatment: oral pan-JAK inhibitor, 5-10 mg twice daily. Study results and limitations: Sharing of TCRs across patients appeared less clear than in mice, possibly for HLA-related reasons. Lesional scalp displayed greater clonality than normal scalp, most notably in alopecia totalis/universalis. As there was one nonresponder, how baseline CD8+ expansion relates to response remains uncertain. Normal skin's resident alphabeta T cells are sequenced alongside lesional scalp T cells.

Specimen: CD4+ T cells sorted from blood, collected around week 54, from a patient treated with tofacitinib. The chain carries TRBV29-1 and TRBJ2-7; 8 nucleotides agree with TRBD2. The TCR originated in a human donor with alopecia areata. The CDR3 here is CSVTAGGSYEQYF. The CDR3, as DNA: TGCAGCGTGACGGCGGGGGGCTCCTACGAGCAGTACTTC.